This record covers a single T cell receptor (beta chain). The antigen is unknown. This record comes from a study of blood T cells in healthy people across ages. Notes on the study in general: Diversity was higher, and naive CD4+ cells more numerous, in long-lived donors than in aged donors. Without sorted subsets, naive and antigen-experienced compartments could not be conclusively compared.

Healthy individuals of Caucasian origin from Russia, aged 6 to 90, served as donors. Primed by a sample-barcoded 5' primer and a J-beta primer mix, a second PCR proceeded for about 6 to 11 cycles. Tagging of each cDNA molecule was performed by a template-switch adaptor with 12 random nucleotides. One entry per CDR3 protein results from TCRdb running MiXCR on the 5' RACE reads. The data hold about 640,000 distinct CDR3 sequences, with roughly 43% observed a single time. V dropped 6 bases and J dropped 3 bases, with 15 bases sitting between them. Germline CDR1 LNHDA, CDR2 SQIVND (reference sequence). The CDR3 is 15 amino acids.

The sequence was collected from an elderly man in good health. This rearrangement joins TRBV19 to TRBJ1-5; D possibly corresponds to TRBD1 (6 bases). The sequencing input was blood. CDR3 DNA sequence: TGTGCCAGTAGCAATCCCCAGGGGTACAATCAGCCCCAGCATTTT. Translation gives CASSNPQGYNQPQHF.